The TCR beta chain described here comes from a study of chemoradiotherapy in HPV16-positive cancers (dated by TCRdb to between 2021 and 2024). With respect to the entire study: Functional T-cell assays on cells from two HPV16-positive patients defined candidate HPV-specific T-cell clones and common TCR motifs. The study asked whether T-cell immunity against the HPV oncoproteins E6 and E7 changes during chemoradiotherapy and whether it affects survival. TCR repertoires from under 90 patients with HPV-related cancers were then used to track the candidate HPV-specific TCRs and motifs.

Regarding this clone: This receptor's antigen is unknown. Per-nucleotide qualities are absent, and no much larger clonotype sits a single base away.

The library came from the immunoSEQ multiplex PCR assay. TCRdb retrieved this table from immuneACCESS and kept in-frame rearrangements only. Not all clones are present; in checked studies, unresolved V genes account for under half, and no reason is known for the remainder. The sample profile shows approximately 9,800 clones; roughly nine tenths of them were found once. The ten most abundant clones make up roughly 12% of the sample. Counted from cysteine to phenylalanine, this CDR3 has 16 amino acids. The only DNA kept is the CDR3, 48 bases in frame from the first base. In the germline V gene, CDR1 corresponds to MNHEY and CDR2 to SVGAGI. V was cut back by 2 bases and J by 4 bases, leaving a gap of 17 bases between them. Findings and caveats that apply to the study as a whole: Expansion of candidate HPV-specific clones and E7-related TCR motifs was observed in the tumor microenvironment during treatment, whereas no such expansion was observed for non-HPV-specific T cells. The functional definition of HPV-specific T cells was derived from only two HPV16-positive patients, and the survival association was reported for HPV16-positive patients. In HPV16-positive patients, expansion of HPV-responsive T cells during chemoradiotherapy was found to be associated with improved recurrence-free survival.

Repertoires were sampled repeatedly over the course of chemoradiotherapy, so clonal expansion could be followed in the tumor microenvironment. This sequence was found in a human donor with HPV-associated anogenital cancer. This sample comprised blood, obtained from a patient who underwent chemoradiotherapy. The V and J segments used are TRBV6-5 and TRBJ1-1; the D gene remains uncertain. In nucleotide form, the sequence is TGTGCCAGCAGTTACATCCCGACATATACGACCACTGAAGCTTTCTTT. This codes for CASSYIPTYTTTEAFF.